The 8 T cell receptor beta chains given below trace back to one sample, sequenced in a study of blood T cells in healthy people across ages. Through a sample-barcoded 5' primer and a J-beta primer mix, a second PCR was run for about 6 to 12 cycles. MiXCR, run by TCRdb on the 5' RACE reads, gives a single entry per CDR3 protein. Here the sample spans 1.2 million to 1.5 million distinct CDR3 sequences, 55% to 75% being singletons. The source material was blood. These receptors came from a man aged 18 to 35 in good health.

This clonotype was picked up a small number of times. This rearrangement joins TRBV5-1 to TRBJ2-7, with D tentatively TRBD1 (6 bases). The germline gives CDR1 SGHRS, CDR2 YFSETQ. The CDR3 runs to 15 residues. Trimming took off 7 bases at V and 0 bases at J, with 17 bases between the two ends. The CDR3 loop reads CASSGGTGSSYEQYF. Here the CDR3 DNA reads TGCGCCAGCTCTGGGGGCACAGGGAGCTCCTACGAGCAGTACTTC. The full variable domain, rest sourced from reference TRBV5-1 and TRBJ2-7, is KAGVTQTPRYLIKTRGQQVTLSCSPISGHRSVSWYQQTPGQGLQFLFEYFSETQRNKGNFPGRFSGRQFSNSRSEMNVSTLELGDSALYLCASSGGTGSSYEQYFGPGTRLTVT.

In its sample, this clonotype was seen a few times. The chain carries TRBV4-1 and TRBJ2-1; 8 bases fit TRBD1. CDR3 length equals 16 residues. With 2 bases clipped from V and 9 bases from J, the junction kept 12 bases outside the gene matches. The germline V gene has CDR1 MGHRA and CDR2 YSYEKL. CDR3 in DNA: TGCGCCAGCAGCCAACCGGGGACAGGTCAATGGGCTGAGCAGTTCTTC. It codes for CASSQPGTGQWAEQFF.

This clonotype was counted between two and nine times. The CDR3 loop reads CASSLYGGDSSNQPQHF. The CDR3 DNA is TGTGCCAGCAGTTTATATGGGGGCGACAGTAGCAATCAGCCCCAGCATTTT. The J gene is TRBJ1-5, the V gene TRBV27; maybe TRBD1 (6 bases). The CDR3 loop spans 17 amino acids. CDR1 and CDR2 from the germline V gene are MNHEY and SMNVEV (reference sequence). V lost 1 base to trimming and J lost 0 bases, with 13 bases between them.

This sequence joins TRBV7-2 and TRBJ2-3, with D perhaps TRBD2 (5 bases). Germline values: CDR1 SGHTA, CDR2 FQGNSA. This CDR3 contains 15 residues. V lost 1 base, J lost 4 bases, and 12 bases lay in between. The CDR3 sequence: CASSLVGEGPDTQYF. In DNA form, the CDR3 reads TGTGCCAGCAGCTTAGTTGGTGAGGGCCCAGATACGCAGTATTTT.

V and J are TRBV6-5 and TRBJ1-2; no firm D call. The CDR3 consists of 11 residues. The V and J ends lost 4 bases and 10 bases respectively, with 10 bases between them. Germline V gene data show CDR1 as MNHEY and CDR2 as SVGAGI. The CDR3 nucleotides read TGTGCCAGCAGTTCCCCCCCGGACTACACCTTC. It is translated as CASSSPPDYTF.

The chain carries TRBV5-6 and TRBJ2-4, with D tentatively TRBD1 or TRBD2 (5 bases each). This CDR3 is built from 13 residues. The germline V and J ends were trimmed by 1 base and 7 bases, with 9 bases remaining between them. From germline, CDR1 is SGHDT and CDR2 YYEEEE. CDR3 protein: CASSLSGGNIQYF. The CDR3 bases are TGTGCCAGCAGCTTGAGTGGGGGTAACATTCAGTACTTC. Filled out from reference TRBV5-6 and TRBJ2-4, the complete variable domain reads DAGVTQSPTHLIKTRGQQVTLRCSPKSGHDTVSWYQQALGQGPQFIFQYYEEEERQRGNFPDRFSGHQFPNYSSELNVNALLLGDSALYLCASSLSGGNIQYFGAGTRLSVL.

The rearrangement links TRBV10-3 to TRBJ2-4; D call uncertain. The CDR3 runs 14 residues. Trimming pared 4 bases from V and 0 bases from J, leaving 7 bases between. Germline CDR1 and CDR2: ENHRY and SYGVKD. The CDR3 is CAISVHLAKNIQYF. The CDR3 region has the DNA TGTGCCATCAGTGTGCATTTAGCCAAAAACATTCAGTACTTC.

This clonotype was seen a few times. CDR3 sequence reads: CASSRGPSSGQYF. For the CDR3, the DNA is TGTGCCAGCAGCCGTGGCCCTTCTTCGGGGCAGTACTTC. The rearrangement joins TRBV7-9 to TRBJ2-4; a possible D gene is TRBD2 (5 bases). CDR1 SEHNR and CDR2 FQNEAQ come from the germline V gene (reference sequence). CDR3 size: 13 residues. Trimming left V 5 bases short and J 13 bases short, with 18 bases between.